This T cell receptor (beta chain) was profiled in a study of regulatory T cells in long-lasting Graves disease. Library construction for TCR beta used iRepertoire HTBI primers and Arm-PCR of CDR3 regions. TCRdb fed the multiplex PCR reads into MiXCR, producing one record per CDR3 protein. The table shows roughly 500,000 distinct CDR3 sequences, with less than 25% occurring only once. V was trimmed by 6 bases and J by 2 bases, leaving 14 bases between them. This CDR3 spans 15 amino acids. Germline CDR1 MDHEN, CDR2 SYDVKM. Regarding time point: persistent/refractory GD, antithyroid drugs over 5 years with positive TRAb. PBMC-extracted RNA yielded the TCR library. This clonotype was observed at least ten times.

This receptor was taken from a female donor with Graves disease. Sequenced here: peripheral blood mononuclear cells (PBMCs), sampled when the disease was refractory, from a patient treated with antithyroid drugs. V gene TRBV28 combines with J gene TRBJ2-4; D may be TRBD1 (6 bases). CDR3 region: CASRDSDGTKNIQYF. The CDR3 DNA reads TGTGCCAGCAGGGACAGCGATGGGACCAAAAACATTCAGTACTTC. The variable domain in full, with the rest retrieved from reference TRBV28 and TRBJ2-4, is DVKVTQSSRYLVKRTGEKVFLECVQDMDHENMFWYRQDPGLGLRLIYFSYDVKMKEKGDIPEGYSVSREKKERFSLILESASTNQTSMYLCASRDSDGTKNIQYFGAGTRLSVL.